Below are 20 T cell receptor beta chains sequenced from a single sample in a study of T cells expressing NK-cell markers. With the 5' RACE reads reprocessed, TCRdb shows one record per CDR3 protein and no DNA. Here the sample table reports 500,000 to 700,000 distinct CDR3 sequences. The sequencing input was blood T cells: a sorted CD56 or NKG2C T cell subset, CD4+ or CD8+ T cells, or bulk PBMC T cells (not recorded which). These receptors all stem from a man between 18 and 29 years old in good health.

The chain employs TRBV29-1 and TRBJ2-7; as DNA is missing, the TRBD2 call by TCRdb cannot be tested. Germline CDR1 SQVTM, CDR2 ANQGSEA. There are 15 residues in the CDR3. CDR3 region: CSVGGGLAGAYEQYF.

The CDR3 sequence: CASRFYSYEQYF. V and J are TRBV2 and TRBJ2-7. The CDR3 consists of 12 residues. Germline assignment: CDR1 SNHLY and CDR2 FYNNEI.

The chain employs TRBV5-1 and TRBJ2-1; the TCRdb call, TRBD1, lacks DNA for checking. The CDR3 has 17 residues. CDR1 is SGHRS, CDR2 YFSETQ, per germline. CDR3 residues: CASSLIRTGTPYNEQFF.

The rearrangement links TRBV5-1 to TRBJ2-1; TCRdb proposes TRBD1, but this gene call is untestable without DNA. CDR1 is SGHRS and CDR2 is YFSETQ in the germline V gene. The CDR3 totals 15 residues. The CDR3 reads CASSLGPRGGNEQFF.

The genes are TRBV12-3 or TRBV12-4 and TRBJ2-1; the TRBD2 assignment by TCRdb is unverifiable without DNA. The CDR3 is 14 amino acids. CDR3 amino acids: CASSRTSSYNEQFF.

The genes are TRBV12-3 or TRBV12-4 and TRBJ2-3; the TCRdb D gene call, TRBD2, has no DNA to confirm it. CDR3 size: 17 residues. The CDR3 sequence: CASSPSTSGRRSDTQYF.

This rearrangement joins TRBV15 to TRBJ2-3; TCRdb outputs TRBD1, but without DNA this stays unchecked. From germline, CDR1 is LNHNV and CDR2 YYDKDF (reference sequence). There are 15 residues in the CDR3. This CDR3 is CATSRVSGGADTQYF.

V is TRBV4-2 and J is TRBJ2-1. The CDR3 spans 15 residues. The germline CDR1 and CDR2 sequences are LGHNA and YNFKEQ. This chain's CDR3 is CASSQQRESYNEQFF.

The genes are TRBV4-2 and TRBJ2-5. Germline loops: CDR1 LGHNA, CDR2 YNFKEQ. The CDR3 spans 15 residues. CDR3 residues: CASSLSTWYQETQYF.

CDR3 region: CASSVRGDRDGETQYF. The chain carries TRBV7-9 and TRBJ2-5; TCRdb indicates TRBD1, and absent DNA this call remains unverified. This CDR3 has 16 amino acids. Germline V gives CDR1 SEHNR, CDR2 FQNEAQ (reference sequence).

The V and J genes are TRBV12-3 or TRBV12-4 and TRBJ1-5; TCRdb's D call of TRBD1 is untestable without DNA. The CDR3 consists of 16 residues. CDR3 amino acids: CASSLRDRGPNQPQHF.

V gene TRBV20-1 combines with J gene TRBJ2-5; lacking DNA, the TRBD1 call made by TCRdb goes unchecked. Germline CDR1 and CDR2: DFQATT and SNEGSKA (reference sequence). This CDR3 has 13 residues. The CDR3 here is CSAGLQGKETQYF.

The chain couples TRBV29-1 to TRBJ2-5. Germline values: CDR1 SQVTM, CDR2 ANQGSEA. The CDR3 length is 12 residues. CDR3 in amino acids: CSVATWQETQYF.

The genes are TRBV20-1 and TRBJ2-3; without DNA, the TCRdb call of TRBD2 cannot be checked. CDR3 length: 16 residues. CDR1 and CDR2 (germline): DFQATT, SNEGSKA (reference sequence). This CDR3 is CSAATSSGSSTDTQYF.

The V gene is TRBV6-1, the J gene TRBJ2-3; TCRdb outputs TRBD1, but without DNA this stays unchecked. CDR1 MNHNS and CDR2 SASEGT come from the germline V gene. The CDR3 is made up of 13 amino acids. The CDR3 here is CASSKTTRDTQYF.

The chain recombines TRBV24-1 with TRBJ2-4; TCRdb proposes TRBD1, but this gene call is untestable without DNA. Germline-derived CDR1 and CDR2 are KGHDR and SFDVKD. The CDR3 is 12 residues long. The CDR3 sequence is CATAGGGNIQYF.

V and J are TRBV25-1 and TRBJ1-5. Germline loops: CDR1 MGHDK, CDR2 SYGVNS. The CDR3 is 15 amino acids. The CDR3 here is CASSDNKEFNQPQHF. The full variable domain, its missing parts supplied by reference TRBV25-1 and TRBJ1-5, is EADIYQTPRYLVIGTGKKITLECSQTMGHDKMYWYQQDPGMELHLIHYSYGVNSTEKGDLSSESTVSRIRTEHFPLTLESARPSHTSQYLCASSDNKEFNQPQHFGDGTRLSIL.

V is TRBV24-1 and J is TRBJ1-2; the D gene TCRdb calls, TRBD1, cannot be checked with no DNA. Per germline, CDR1 KGHDR and CDR2 SFDVKD. The CDR3 length is 15 residues. The CDR3 loop reads CATSDRTAGDYGYTF.

The J gene is TRBJ2-2, the V gene TRBV11-2; TCRdb's D call, TRBD2, is unchecked because there is no DNA. Germline V gives CDR1 SGHAT, CDR2 FQNNGV. The CDR3 is made up of 15 amino acids. The CDR3 sequence is CASTLTSPNTGELFF.

The CDR3 protein is CASSGEGAITGELFF. This sequence joins TRBV9 and TRBJ2-2; TCRdb indicates TRBD1, and absent DNA this call remains unverified. The CDR3 runs 15 residues. The V gene's germline CDR1 is SGDLS and CDR2 YYNGEE.